Below are 6 T cell receptor beta chains sequenced from a single sample in a study of regulatory T cells in long-lasting Graves disease. CDR3-region Arm-PCR and iRepertoire HTBI primers produced the TCR beta libraries. TCRdb itself ran the multiplex PCR reads through MiXCR, one entry per CDR3 protein. The sample holds about 460,000 distinct CDR3 sequences, 20% to 25% seen once. Time point described: persistent/refractory GD, antithyroid drugs over 5 years with positive TRAb. PBMC-extracted RNA yielded the TCR library. This material consisted of peripheral blood mononuclear cells (PBMCs), taken when the disease was refractory, from a patient treated with antithyroid drugs. Every receptor here comes from a female donor with Graves disease.

The J gene is TRBJ1-5, the V gene TRBV5-1, with D unclear. This CDR3 has 14 amino acids. Looked up from germline, CDR1 is SGHRS and CDR2 is YFSETQ. V was pared by 1 base and J by 4 bases, with 9 bases between. The CDR3 nucleotides read TGCGCCAGCAGCTTGAATCCACAAAATCAGCCCCAGCATTTT. Translating it yields CASSLNPQNQPQHF.

This clonotype was counted at least ten times. The chain carries TRBV27 and TRBJ1-6; D ambiguous. Trimming left V 2 bases short and J 10 bases short, with 9 bases between. The CDR3 extends over 13 amino acids. Germline CDR1 and CDR2: MNHEY and SMNVEV (reference sequence). CDR3 sequence (DNA): TGTGCCAGCAGTTTACTAGCGGAATCACCCCTCCACTTT. Residues: CASSLLAESPLHF.

The rearrangement links TRBV30 to TRBJ1-1, with a weak D call TRBD1 (6 bases). The CDR3 length is 13 residues. V lost 1 base to trimming and J lost 8 bases, with 14 bases between them. Germline V gene data show CDR1 as GTSNPN and CDR2 as SVGIG (reference sequence). CDR3 coding DNA: TGTGCCTGGAGTGCAGGGGACATGCGGGAAGCTTTCTTT. It codes for CAWSAGDMREAFF.

This clonotype was counted at least ten times. The chain employs TRBV30 and TRBJ1-2; 8 bases are a match to TRBD1. This CDR3 has 11 residues. Germline loops: CDR1 GTSNPN, CDR2 SVGIG (reference sequence). Germline trimming cut 7 bases from V and 7 bases from J; bases unmatched to any gene: 5. This CDR3 reads CALKTGAGYTF. The DNA for the CDR3 is TGTGCCTTGAAGACAGGGGCTGGCTACACCTTC.

This clonotype was detected a few times. At one end the junction does not follow the germline gene, possibly because of a read error. The chain recombines TRBV3-1 with TRBJ1-4, with 9 bases lining up with TRBD1. This CDR3 has 15 residues. The germline gives CDR1 LGHDT, CDR2 YNNKEL (reference sequence). CDR3 amino acids: CASSQETGGEEKLLF. CDR3 bases: TGTGCCAGCAGCCAAGAGACAGGGGGGGAGGAAAAACTGCTTTTT. Together with reference TRBV3-1 and TRBJ1-4, the CDR3 gives the full variable domain: DTAVSQTPKYLVTQMGNDKSIKCEQNLGHDTMYWYKQDSKKFLKIMFSYNNKELIINETVPNRFSPKSPDKAHLNLHINSLELGDSAVYFCASSQETGGEEKLLFGSGTQLSVL.

The chain uses TRBV20-1 and TRBJ1-5, with TRBD1 identical over 7 bases. The CDR3 contains 14 residues. Germline CDR1 DFQATT, CDR2 SNEGSKA (reference sequence). V was clipped by 6 bases and J by 11 bases; unmatched bases: 16. DNA of the CDR3: TGCAGTGCAAGCGGTAGGGACAGCCGAGGGTCCCAGCATTTT. The encoded protein is CSASGRDSRGSQHF.